Each of the 2 T cell receptor beta chains below was sequenced from the same sample in a study of shared clonotypes between healthy human individuals (dated by TCRdb to 2018 to 2021). Library creation used the immunoSEQ multiplex PCR assay. What TCRdb holds here is the immuneACCESS table cut down to in-frame rearrangements. Part of the clones is not present; checked against another copy, under half of the missing clones reflect an unresolved V gene, and the others are unexplained. In this sample the table shows 2 million or so clones, about 95% of which occur a single time. 1% to 1.3% of the sample is in the top ten clones. CD8 naive samples consisted of CD45RO-negative cells that were positively selected for CCR7, yielding a CD45RA+CCR7+ population without TemRA cells. Sequencing was carried out using naive CD8+ T cells sorted from blood. The cell subset or site tag for this specimen amounts to: CD45RA+CCR7+. The receptor set was obtained from a man aged 18 to 29 in good health.

The sample holds one count of this clone. This same CDR3 is encoded by further DNA sequences in the sample. The chain combines TRBV9 with TRBJ2-7; no reliable D call. Germline V lookup: CDR1 SGDLS, CDR2 YYNGEE. This CDR3 spans 13 amino acids. V lost 2 bases and J 3 bases, leaving 9 bases between the germline ends. The CDR3 DNA sequence: TGTGCCAGCAGCGTGACCTCAGGCTACGAGCAGTACTTC. Amino acids: CASSVTSGYEQYF.

The gene calls are TRBV28 and TRBJ1-5; D uncertain. Germline V CDR1 and CDR2: MDHEN, SYDVKM. This CDR3 has 15 amino acids. Between the trimmed V and J ends, which lost 1 base and 3 bases, there was a span of 10 bases. The CDR3, as DNA: TGTGCCAGCAGTTTATTGCCCGGCTACAATCAGCCCCAGCATTTT. It yields the protein CASSLLPGYNQPQHF. Filled out from reference TRBV28 and TRBJ1-5, the complete variable domain reads DVKVTQSSRYLVKRTGEKVFLECVQDMDHENMFWYRQDPGLGLRLIYFSYDVKMKEKGDIPEGYSVSREKKERFSLILESASTNQTSMYLCASSLLPGYNQPQHFGDGTRLSIL.